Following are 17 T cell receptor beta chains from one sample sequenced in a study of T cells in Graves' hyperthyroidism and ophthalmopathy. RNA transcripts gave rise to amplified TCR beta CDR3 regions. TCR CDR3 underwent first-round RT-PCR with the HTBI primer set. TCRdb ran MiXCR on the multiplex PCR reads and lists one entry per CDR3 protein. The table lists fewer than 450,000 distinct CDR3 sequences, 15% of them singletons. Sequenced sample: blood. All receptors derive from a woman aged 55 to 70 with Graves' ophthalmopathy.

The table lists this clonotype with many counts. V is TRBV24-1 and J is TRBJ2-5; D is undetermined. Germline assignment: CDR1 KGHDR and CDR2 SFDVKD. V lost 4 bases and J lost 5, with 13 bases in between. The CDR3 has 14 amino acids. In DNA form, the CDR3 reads TGTGCCACCAGTGACTCTCAGTTCGGGGAGACCCAGTACTTC. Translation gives CATSDSQFGETQYF.

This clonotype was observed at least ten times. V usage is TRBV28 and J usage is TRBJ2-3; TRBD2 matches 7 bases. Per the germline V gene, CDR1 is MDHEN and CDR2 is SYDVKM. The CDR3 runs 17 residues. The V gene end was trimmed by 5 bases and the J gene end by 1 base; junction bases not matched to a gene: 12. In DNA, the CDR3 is TGTGCCAGCAGTGAAGCACGGGGGGAAAGGGGCACAGATACGCAGTATTTT. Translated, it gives CASSEARGERGTDTQYF.

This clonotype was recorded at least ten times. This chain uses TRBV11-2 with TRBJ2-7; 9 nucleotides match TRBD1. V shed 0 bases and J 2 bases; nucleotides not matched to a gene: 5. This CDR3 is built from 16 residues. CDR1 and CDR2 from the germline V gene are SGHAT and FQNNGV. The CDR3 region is CASSLDFRQGAYEQYF. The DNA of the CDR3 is TGTGCCAGCAGCTTAGACTTCCGACAGGGGGCCTACGAGCAGTACTTC.

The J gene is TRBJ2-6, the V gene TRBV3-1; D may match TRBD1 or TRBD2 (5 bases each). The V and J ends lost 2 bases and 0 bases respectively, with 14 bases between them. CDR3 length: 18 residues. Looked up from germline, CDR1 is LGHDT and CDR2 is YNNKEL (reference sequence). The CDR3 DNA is TGTGCCAGCAGCCAAAAGGGACCGATGTCCTCTGGGGCCAACGTCCTGACTTTC. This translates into CASSQKGPMSSGANVLTF.

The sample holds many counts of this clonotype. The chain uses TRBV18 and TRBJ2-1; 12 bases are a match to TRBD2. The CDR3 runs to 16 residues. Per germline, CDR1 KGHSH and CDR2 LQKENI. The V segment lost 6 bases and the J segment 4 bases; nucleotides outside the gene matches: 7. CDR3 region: CASSPGLAGNYNEQFF. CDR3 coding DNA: TGTGCCAGCTCCCCCGGACTAGCGGGAAATTACAATGAGCAGTTCTTC.

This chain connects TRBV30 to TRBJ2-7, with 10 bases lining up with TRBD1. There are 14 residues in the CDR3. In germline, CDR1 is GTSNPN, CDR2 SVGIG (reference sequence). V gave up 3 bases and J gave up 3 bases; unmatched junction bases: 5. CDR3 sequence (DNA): TGTGCCTGGAGGAAGACAGGGGGCAGCTACGAGCAGTACTTC. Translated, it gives CAWRKTGGSYEQYF.

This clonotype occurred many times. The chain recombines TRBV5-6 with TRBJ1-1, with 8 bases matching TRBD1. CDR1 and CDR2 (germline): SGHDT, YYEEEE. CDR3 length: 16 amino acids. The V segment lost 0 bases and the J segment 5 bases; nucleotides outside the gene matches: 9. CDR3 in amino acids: CASSLGRGRRVTEAFF. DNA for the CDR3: TGTGCCAGCAGCTTGGGCAGGGGGCGTAGAGTTACTGAAGCTTTCTTT.

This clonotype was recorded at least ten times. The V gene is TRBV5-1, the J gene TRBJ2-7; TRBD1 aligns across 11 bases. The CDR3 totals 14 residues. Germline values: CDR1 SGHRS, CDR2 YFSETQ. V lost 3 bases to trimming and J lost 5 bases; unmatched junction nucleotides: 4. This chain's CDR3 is CASSSRTGGNEQYF. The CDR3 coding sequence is TGCGCCAGCAGCTCCCGGACAGGGGGCAACGAGCAGTACTTC.

For the CDR3, the DNA is TGTGCCAGCAGGACGGGACGGGATAACACTGAAGCTTTCTTT. Translated, it gives CASRTGRDNTEAFF. The chain combines TRBV2 with TRBJ1-1; TRBD1 might be the D (5 bases). This CDR3 has 14 amino acids. Per germline, CDR1 SNHLY and CDR2 FYNNEI. Trimming pared 6 bases from V and 2 bases from J, leaving 13 bases between.

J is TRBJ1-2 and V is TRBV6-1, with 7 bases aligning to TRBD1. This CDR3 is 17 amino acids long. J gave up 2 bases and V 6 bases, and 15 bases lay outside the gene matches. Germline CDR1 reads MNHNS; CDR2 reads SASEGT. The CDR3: CASSNPRGARTNYGYTF. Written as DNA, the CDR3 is TGTGCCAGCAGCAATCCCAGGGGGGCGCGGACCAACTATGGCTACACCTTC.

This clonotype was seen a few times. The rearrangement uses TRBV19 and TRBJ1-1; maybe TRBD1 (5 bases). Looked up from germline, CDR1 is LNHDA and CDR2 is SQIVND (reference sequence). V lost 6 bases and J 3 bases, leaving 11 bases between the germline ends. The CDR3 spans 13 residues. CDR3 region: CASRGQGDTEAFF. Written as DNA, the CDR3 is TGTGCCAGTAGGGGCCAAGGGGACACTGAAGCTTTCTTT.

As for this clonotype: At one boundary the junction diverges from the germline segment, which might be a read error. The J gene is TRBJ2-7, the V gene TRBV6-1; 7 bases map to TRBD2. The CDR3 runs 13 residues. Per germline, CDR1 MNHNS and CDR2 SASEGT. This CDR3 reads CTSSPIGGYEQYF. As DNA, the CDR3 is TGTACCAGCAGTCCCATCGGGGGGTACGAGCAGTACTTC.

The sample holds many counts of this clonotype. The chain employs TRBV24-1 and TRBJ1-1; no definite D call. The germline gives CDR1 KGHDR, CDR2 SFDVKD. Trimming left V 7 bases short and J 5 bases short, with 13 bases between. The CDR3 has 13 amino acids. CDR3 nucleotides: TGTGCCACCAGAGCCCGGCGTGGTACTGAAGCTTTCTTT. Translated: CATRARRGTEAFF.

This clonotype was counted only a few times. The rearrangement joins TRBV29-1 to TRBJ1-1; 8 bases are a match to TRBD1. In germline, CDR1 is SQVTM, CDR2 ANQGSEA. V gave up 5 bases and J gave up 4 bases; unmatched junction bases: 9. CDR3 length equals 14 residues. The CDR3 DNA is TGCAGCGTTAAGGGACAGGCAGAGGCCACTGAAGCTTTCTTT. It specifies CSVKGQAEATEAFF.

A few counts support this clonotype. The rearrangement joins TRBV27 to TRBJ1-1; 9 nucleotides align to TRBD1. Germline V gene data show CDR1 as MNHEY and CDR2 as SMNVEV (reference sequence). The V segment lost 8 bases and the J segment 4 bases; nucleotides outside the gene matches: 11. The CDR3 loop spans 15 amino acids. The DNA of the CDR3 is TGTGCCAGCGGAGGATACAGGGGGCTGGCCACTGAAGCTTTCTTT. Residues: CASGGYRGLATEAFF.

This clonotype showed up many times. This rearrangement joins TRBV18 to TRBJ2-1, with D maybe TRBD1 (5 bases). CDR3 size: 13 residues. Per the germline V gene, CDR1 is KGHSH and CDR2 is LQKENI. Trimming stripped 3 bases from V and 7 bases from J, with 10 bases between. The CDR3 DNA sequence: TGTGCCAGCTCACCGGCAGGGTGGAATGAGCAGTTCTTC. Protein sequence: CASSPAGWNEQFF.

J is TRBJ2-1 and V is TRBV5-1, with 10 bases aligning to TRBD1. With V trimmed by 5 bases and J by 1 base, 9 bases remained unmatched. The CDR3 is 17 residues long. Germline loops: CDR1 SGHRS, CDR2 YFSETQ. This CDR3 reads CASSPGSGQGSYNEQFF. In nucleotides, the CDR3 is TGCGCCAGCAGTCCGGGATCGGGACAGGGGTCCTACAATGAGCAGTTCTTC.